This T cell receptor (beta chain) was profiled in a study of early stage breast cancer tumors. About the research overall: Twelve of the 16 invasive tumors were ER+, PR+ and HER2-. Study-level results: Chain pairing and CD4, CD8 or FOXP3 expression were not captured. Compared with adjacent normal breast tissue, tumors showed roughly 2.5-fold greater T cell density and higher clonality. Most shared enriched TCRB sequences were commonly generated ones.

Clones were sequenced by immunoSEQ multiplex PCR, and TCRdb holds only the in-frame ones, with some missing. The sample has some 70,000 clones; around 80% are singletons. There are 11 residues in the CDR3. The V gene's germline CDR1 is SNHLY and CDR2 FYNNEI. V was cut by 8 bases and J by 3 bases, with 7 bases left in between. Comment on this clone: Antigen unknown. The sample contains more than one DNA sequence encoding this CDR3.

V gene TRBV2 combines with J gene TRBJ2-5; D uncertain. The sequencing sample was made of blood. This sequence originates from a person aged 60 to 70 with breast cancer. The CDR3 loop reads CASRAEETQYF. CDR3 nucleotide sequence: TGTGCCAGCCGGGCCGAAGAGACCCAGTACTTC.